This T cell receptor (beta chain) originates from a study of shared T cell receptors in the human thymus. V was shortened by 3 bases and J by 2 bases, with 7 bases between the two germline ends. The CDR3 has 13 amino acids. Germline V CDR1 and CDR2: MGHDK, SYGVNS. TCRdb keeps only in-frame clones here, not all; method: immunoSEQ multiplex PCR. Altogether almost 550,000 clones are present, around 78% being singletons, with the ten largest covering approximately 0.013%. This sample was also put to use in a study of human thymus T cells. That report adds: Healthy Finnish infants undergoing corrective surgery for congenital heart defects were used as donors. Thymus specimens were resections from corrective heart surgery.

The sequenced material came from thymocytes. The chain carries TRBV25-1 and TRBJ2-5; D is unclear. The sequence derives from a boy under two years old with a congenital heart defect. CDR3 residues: CASSDTLQETQYF. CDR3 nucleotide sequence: TGTGCCAGCAGTGATACTTTACAAGAGACCCAGTACTTC.